This T cell receptor (beta chain) was sequenced for a study of blood T cell repertoires in COVID-19. This clone has a single count. The germline V gene has CDR1 SGHRS and CDR2 YFSETQ. The CDR3 is made up of 15 amino acids. The germline V and J ends were trimmed by 6 bases and 6 bases, with 18 bases remaining between them. Only in-frame clones appear in the TCRdb table, and some are missing; sequencing was by immunoSEQ multiplex PCR. Of approximately 50,000 clones listed, around 82% are singletons. The source of this sequence is a human donor in a cohort sampled during active COVID-19. This sequence joins TRBV5-1 and TRBJ2-2; a possible D gene is TRBD2 (6 bases). Sequences were obtained from peripheral blood. This chain's CDR3 is CASIKTGTSAGELFF. In DNA, the CDR3 is TGCGCCAGCATCAAGACCGGGACTTCGGCCGGGGAGCTGTTTTTT.